The 22 T cell receptor beta chains in this list originate from one sample, sequenced in a study of T-cell reconstitution after alpha-beta-depleted transplantation in children. Unique molecular identifiers were incorporated during preparation of the TCRbeta library. TCRdb recomputed calls from the PCR reads with MiXCR, one row per CDR3 protein. The table has 450,000 to 600,000 distinct CDR3 sequences, 10% to 15% seen once; the top ten hold around 2.2%. This material consisted of PBMCs, mostly from graft donor cells, taken 360 days after TCRalphabeta/CD19-depleted stem cell transplant. Receptor source: a male patient between 10 and 17 years old who had a stem cell transplant for acute myeloid leukemia, so the T cells may come from the graft donor.

The genes are TRBV20-1 and TRBJ2-1; 9 nucleotides match TRBD2. This CDR3 contains 13 residues. V gave up 1 base and J gave up 9 bases; unmatched junction bases: 4. CDR1 is DFQATT, CDR2 SNEGSKA, per germline (reference sequence). CDR3 DNA sequence: TGCAGTGCTAGAGCTAATAGCGGGAGTGAGCAGTTCTTC. It codes for CSARANSGSEQFF.

The CDR3 DNA reads TGCAGTGCTAGAGATCCGGAGCGGGTCTCCTACGAGCAGTACTTC. This translates into CSARDPERVSYEQYF. J is TRBJ2-7 and V is TRBV20-1, with a tentative D call TRBD2 (6 bases). Deletions cut 0 bases from V and 0 bases from J, with 12 bases between. Germline V gene data show CDR1 as DFQATT and CDR2 as SNEGSKA (reference sequence). This CDR3 contains 15 residues.

J is TRBJ2-5 and V is TRBV4-2; D is ambiguous. Germline CDR1 and CDR2: LGHNA and YNFKEQ. This CDR3 region has 14 residues. The V end lost 0 bases, the J end lost 1 base, and 6 bases lay between the germline ends. CDR3 residues: CASSQDRFQETQYF. The CDR3 DNA reads TGTGCCAGCAGCCAAGATAGGTTCCAAGAGACCCAGTACTTC.

CDR3: CASSLFGREGEQFF. CDR3 nucleotides: TGTGCCAGCAGTTTATTTGGGCGGGAGGGTGAGCAGTTCTTC. The chain employs TRBV12-3 or TRBV12-4 and TRBJ2-1; 9 positions agree with TRBD2. The V gene end was trimmed by 2 bases and the J gene end by 9 bases; junction bases not matched to a gene: 5. The CDR3 is 14 amino acids.

In its sample, this clonotype was seen many times. The rearrangement joins TRBV5-1 to TRBJ2-7; either TRBD1 or TRBD2 may supply D (5 bases each). Between the trimmed V and J ends, which lost 4 bases and 1 base, there was a span of 12 bases. The V gene's germline CDR1 is SGHRS and CDR2 YFSETQ. The CDR3 loop spans 14 amino acids. DNA for the CDR3: TGCGCCAGCAGCCCCGGGACGGAGTCCTACGAGCAGTACTTC. Its translation is CASSPGTESYEQYF.

The table lists this clonotype with many counts. The chain combines TRBV11-1 with TRBJ2-7; TRBD2 might be the D (6 bases). CDR1 is SGHAT and CDR2 is FQDESV in the germline V gene (reference sequence). V was clipped by 2 bases and J by 2 bases, with 16 bases between them. The CDR3 is 16 residues long. The CDR3 DNA reads TGTGCCAGCAGCTTAATAAGGGCTAGCGAAACCTACGAGCAGTACTTC. Its protein is CASSLIRASETYEQYF.

J is TRBJ2-3 and V is TRBV20-1; 8 positions match TRBD1. CDR3 length: 13 amino acids. The trim removed 6 bases at V and 1 base at J, leaving 3 bases unmatched. Germline V lookup: CDR1 DFQATT, CDR2 SNEGSKA (reference sequence). The CDR3 DNA sequence: TGCAGTGCCCCAGGGGGCGGCACAGATACGCAGTATTTT. Translating it yields CSAPGGGTDTQYF.

This clonotype has a handful of counts. The V gene is TRBV28, the J gene TRBJ2-7, with 7 bases lining up with TRBD1. CDR3 length: 17 amino acids. V lost 7 bases, J lost 7 bases, and 22 bases stayed unmatched. Germline loops: CDR1 MDHEN, CDR2 SYDVKM. In DNA form, the CDR3 reads TGTGCCAGCACGGGACAGATAGTTCTCCTACGAAGGGGGGAGCAGTACTTC. This translates into CASTGQIVLLRRGEQYF.

This chain links TRBV28 with TRBJ1-4; 8 nucleotides line up with TRBD1. This CDR3 spans 18 amino acids. Germline V gives CDR1 MDHEN, CDR2 SYDVKM. After removal of 6 bases from V and 4 bases from J, the junction contained 16 bases not matched to a gene. The DNA of the CDR3 is TGTGCCAGCAGCTGCTCTTTGGACAGGGACCCAAATAATGAAAAACTGTTTTTT. This codes for CASSCSLDRDPNNEKLFF.

The chain employs TRBV19 and TRBJ2-2; 10 bases are shared with TRBD2. V was pared by 4 bases and J by 5 bases, with 4 bases of the junction left unmatched. Germline CDR1 reads LNHDA; CDR2 reads SQIVND (reference sequence). The CDR3 sequence is 15 residues long. CDR3 amino acids: CASSTLAGATGELFF. CDR3 nucleotides: TGTGCCAGTAGTACGCTAGCGGGAGCAACCGGGGAGCTGTTTTTT.

A remark on this clonotype: A much more abundant neighbour one base away suggests this may be a read error. The V call is TRBV27, the J call TRBJ2-5; 8 bases match TRBD2. Per germline, CDR1 MNHEY and CDR2 SMNVEV (reference sequence). The CDR3 covers 11 residues. The chain's CDR3 is CAVFRGGTEYF. The CDR3 DNA reads as TGTGCCGTCTTTCGCGGGGGGACCGAGTACTTC.

This clonotype was seen a few times. The chain carries TRBV7-9 and TRBJ2-1, with D perhaps TRBD2 (6 bases). CDR1 is SEHNR, CDR2 FQNEAQ, per germline (reference sequence). CDR3 length: 15 amino acids. Trimming removed 0 bases at V and 10 bases at J, with 16 bases between. This CDR3 is CASSLAGGPKDEQFF. In nucleotides, the CDR3 is TGTGCCAGCAGCTTAGCAGGAGGGCCTAAGGACGAGCAGTTCTTC.

V and J are TRBV7-2 and TRBJ2-7; 7 nucleotides line up with TRBD1. CDR1 SGHTA and CDR2 FQGNSA come from the germline V gene. The CDR3 has 15 residues. V lost 2 bases, J lost 3 bases, and 7 bases stayed unmatched. The CDR3 here is CASSLSAGTVYEQYF. CDR3 in DNA: TGTGCCAGCAGCTTATCCGCTGGGACAGTCTACGAGCAGTACTTC.

The chain joins TRBV29-1 to TRBJ2-7; either TRBD1 or TRBD2 may fit D (5 bases each). The germline CDR1 and CDR2 sequences are SQVTM and ANQGSEA. The CDR3 contains 13 residues. V was shortened by 4 bases and J by 3 bases, with 13 bases between the two germline ends. The CDR3 loop reads CSVVEDTRYEQYF. In nucleotides, the CDR3 is TGCAGCGTTGTGGAGGACACTCGCTACGAGCAGTACTTC.

This clonotype showed up just a few times. The rearrangement uses TRBV7-2 and TRBJ2-7, with 7 bases identical to TRBD2. Germline values: CDR1 SGHTA, CDR2 FQGNSA. The junction had 8 bases not matched to a gene; V was cut back by 3 bases and J by 0 bases. This CDR3 is 16 amino acids long. The DNA for the CDR3 is TGTGCCAGCAGCTTCAGAGCGGGGAGTCCCTCCTACGAGCAGTACTTC. It yields the protein CASSFRAGSPSYEQYF.

There are a few counts of this clonotype. This chain connects TRBV20-1 to TRBJ2-5, with 16 positions matching TRBD2. The germline V gene has CDR1 DFQATT and CDR2 SNEGSKA (reference sequence). This CDR3 is 17 amino acids long. Losses at the gene ends were 6 bases for V and 4 bases for J; bases not matched to a gene: 11. The CDR3 spells CSATPGLAGGSVETQYF. Written as DNA, the CDR3 is TGCAGTGCAACTCCGGGACTAGCGGGAGGGAGCGTAGAGACCCAGTACTTC.

This clonotype has more than one count but fewer than ten. The chain is built from TRBV7-9 and TRBJ2-1; 8 nucleotides agree with TRBD2. From germline, CDR1 is SEHNR and CDR2 FQNEAQ (reference sequence). The CDR3 runs to 15 residues. Losses at the gene ends were 2 bases for V and 5 bases for J; bases not matched to a gene: 5. The CDR3 protein is CASSLLSGTNNEQFF. In DNA, the CDR3 is TGTGCCAGCAGCTTACTTAGCGGGACTAACAATGAGCAGTTCTTC.

This chain connects TRBV5-1 to TRBJ2-5, with 7 bases lining up with TRBD2. The V gene end was trimmed by 5 bases and the J gene end by 4 bases; junction bases not matched to a gene: 5. This CDR3 has 13 residues. The germline gives CDR1 SGHRS, CDR2 YFSETQ. CDR3 bases: TGCGCCAGCAGGGGAGGGTTATCAGAGACCCAGTACTTC. Encoded protein: CASRGGLSETQYF.

This clonotype was detected a few times. The chain joins TRBV11-1 to TRBJ2-2; 7 nucleotides agree with TRBD2. Trimming took 1 base from V and 1 from J; bases not matched to a gene: 6. CDR3 length equals 17 residues. The germline V gene has CDR1 SGHAT and CDR2 FQDESV (reference sequence). The CDR3 DNA sequence: TGTGCCAGCAGCTTAGGGCGAGCGGGGCAGAACACCGGGGAGCTGTTTTTT. This translates into CASSLGRAGQNTGELFF.

The genes are TRBV28 and TRBJ2-7; 7 bases align to TRBD2. With V trimmed by 6 bases and J by 2 bases, 7 bases remained unmatched. CDR3 size: 14 residues. Looked up from germline, CDR1 is MDHEN and CDR2 is SYDVKM. CDR3 DNA: TGTGCCAGCAGATCTGCGGGGGAAACCTACGAGCAGTACTTC. Amino acids: CASRSAGETYEQYF.

The chain links TRBV7-3 to TRBJ2-1; tentative D call: TRBD2 (6 bases). Trimming removed 5 bases at V and 6 bases at J, with 17 bases between. The CDR3 runs 15 residues. Germline V gives CDR1 SGHTA, CDR2 FQGTGA. CDR3 sequence: CASSPRVAASNEQFF. CDR3 bases: TGTGCCAGCAGCCCTCGGGTAGCGGCGAGCAATGAGCAGTTCTTC. Full variable domain (outside the CDR3, taken from reference TRBV7-3 and TRBJ2-1): GAGVSQTPSNKVTEKGKYVELRCDPISGHTALYWYRQSLGQGPEFLIYFQGTGAADDSGLPNDRFFAVRPEGSVSTLKIQRTERGDSAVYLCASSPRVAASNEQFFGPGTRLTVL.

This clonotype was seen a few times. The rearrangement joins TRBV12-3 or TRBV12-4 to TRBJ2-2; 8 nucleotides line up with TRBD2. J lost 1 base, V lost 10 bases, and 5 bases had no gene match. CDR3 length equals 14 residues. Here the CDR3 reads CATYSGKNTGELFF. CDR3 bases: TGTGCCACGTATAGCGGGAAGAACACCGGGGAGCTGTTTTTT.